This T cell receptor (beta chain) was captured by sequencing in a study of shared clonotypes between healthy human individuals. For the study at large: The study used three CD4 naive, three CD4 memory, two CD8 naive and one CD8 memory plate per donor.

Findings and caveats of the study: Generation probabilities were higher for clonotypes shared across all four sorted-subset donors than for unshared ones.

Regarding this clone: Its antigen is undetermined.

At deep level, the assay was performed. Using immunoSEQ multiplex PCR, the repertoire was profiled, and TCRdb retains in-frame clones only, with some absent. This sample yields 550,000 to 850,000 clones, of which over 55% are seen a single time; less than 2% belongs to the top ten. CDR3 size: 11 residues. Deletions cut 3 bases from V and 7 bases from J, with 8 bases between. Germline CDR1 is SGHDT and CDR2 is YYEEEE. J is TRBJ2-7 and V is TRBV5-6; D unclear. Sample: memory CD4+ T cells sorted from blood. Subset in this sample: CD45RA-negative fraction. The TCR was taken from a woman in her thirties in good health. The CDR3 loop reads CASSSNYEQYF. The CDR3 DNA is TGTGCCAGCAGCTCCAACTATGAGCAGTACTTC.